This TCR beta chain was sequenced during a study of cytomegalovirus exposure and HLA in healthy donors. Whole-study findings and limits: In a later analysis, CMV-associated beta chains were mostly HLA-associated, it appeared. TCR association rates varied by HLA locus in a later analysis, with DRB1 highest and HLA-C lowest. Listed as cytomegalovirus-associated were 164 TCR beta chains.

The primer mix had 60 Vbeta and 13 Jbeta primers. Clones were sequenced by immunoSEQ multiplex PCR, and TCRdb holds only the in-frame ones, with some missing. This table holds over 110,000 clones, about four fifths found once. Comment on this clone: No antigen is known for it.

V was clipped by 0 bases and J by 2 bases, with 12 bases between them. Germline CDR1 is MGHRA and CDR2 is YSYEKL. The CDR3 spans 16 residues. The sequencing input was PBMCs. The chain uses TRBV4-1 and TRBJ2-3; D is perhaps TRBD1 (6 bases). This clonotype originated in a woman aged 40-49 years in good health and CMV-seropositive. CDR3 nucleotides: TGCGCCAGCAGCCAAGACGAGGGGGTTAACACAGATACGCAGTATTTT. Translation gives CASSQDEGVNTDTQYF.